This TCR beta chain was recovered during a study of shared clonotypes between healthy human individuals. Execution of the assay was at deep level. Profiling relied on immunoSEQ multiplex PCR, and the TCRdb table lists in-frame clones only, not all of them. The sample shows 400,000 to 600,000 clones, around 79% of them seen only once. This CDR3 has 14 amino acids. Germline CDR1 is SGDLS and CDR2 is YYNGEE. In this sample, this clone turned up once. At one boundary the junction diverges from the germline segment, which might be a read error. Different DNA sequences within this sample yield the same CDR3. Donors included only healthy HIV-negative adults lacking recent acute infections or vaccinations. Only Caucasian adults living in Nashville, Tennessee made up the donor group.

This chain uses TRBV9 with TRBJ2-7; 11 bases fit TRBD2. Material: PBMCs. The source of this sequence is a woman in her forties in good health. Some clones in this sample may be carry-over from other donors' samples. This chain's CDR3 is CASSAGTSGYEQYF. DNA of the CDR3: TGTGCCAGCAGCGCTGGGACTAGCGGCTACGAACAGTACTTC.